This T cell receptor (beta chain) was identified during a study of response to subunit inactivated influenza vaccine. V shed 0 bases and J shed 0 bases, with 11 bases lying between them. The CDR3 sequence is 16 residues long. Germline CDR1 reads SGHNT; CDR2 reads YYREEE (reference sequence). TCRdb itself ran the RT-PCR reads through MiXCR, one entry per CDR3 protein. The table includes about 480,000 distinct CDR3 sequences, less than 30% detected once. The sequence was collected from a man aged 50-59 years who received an inactivated influenza vaccine. The sample consisted of CD4+ T cells sorted from PBMCs, taken more than 4 days after vaccination. The V call is TRBV5-4, the J call TRBJ2-3, with D unresolved. In DNA, the CDR3 is TGTGCCAGCAGCTTGGCCAAGGGCGGCAGCACAGATACGCAGTATTTT. It specifies CASSLAKGGSTDTQYF. Combining the CDR3 with reference TRBV5-4 and TRBJ2-3 gives the whole variable domain ETGVTQSPTHLIKTRGQQVTLRCSSQSGHNTVSWYQQALGQGPQFIFQYYREEENGRGNFPPRFSGLQFPNYSSELNVNALELDDSALYLCASSLAKGGSTDTQYFGPGTRLTVL.